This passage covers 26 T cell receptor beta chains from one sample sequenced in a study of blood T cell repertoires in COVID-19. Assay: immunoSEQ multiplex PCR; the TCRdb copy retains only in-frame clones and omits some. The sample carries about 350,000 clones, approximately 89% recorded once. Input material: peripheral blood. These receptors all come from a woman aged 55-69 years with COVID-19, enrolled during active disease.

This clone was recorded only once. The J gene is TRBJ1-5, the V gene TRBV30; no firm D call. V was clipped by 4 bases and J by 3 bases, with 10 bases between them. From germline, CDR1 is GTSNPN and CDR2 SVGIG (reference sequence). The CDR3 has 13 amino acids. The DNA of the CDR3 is TGTGCCTGGAATCGGGGAAACAATCAGCCCCAGCATTTT. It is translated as CAWNRGNNQPQHF.

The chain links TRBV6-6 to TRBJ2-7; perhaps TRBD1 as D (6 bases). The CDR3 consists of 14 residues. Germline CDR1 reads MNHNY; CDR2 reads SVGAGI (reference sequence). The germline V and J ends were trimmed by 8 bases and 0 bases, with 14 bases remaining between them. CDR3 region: CASRRQVNSYEQYF. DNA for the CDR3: TGTGCCAGCCGTCGACAGGTGAACTCCTACGAGCAGTACTTC.

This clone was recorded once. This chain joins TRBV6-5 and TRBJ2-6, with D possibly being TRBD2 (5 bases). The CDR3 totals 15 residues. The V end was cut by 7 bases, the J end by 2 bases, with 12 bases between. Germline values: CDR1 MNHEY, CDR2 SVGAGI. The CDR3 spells CASKGEKTGANVLTF. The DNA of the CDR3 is TGTGCCAGCAAGGGAGAGAAGACTGGGGCCAACGTCCTGACTTTC.

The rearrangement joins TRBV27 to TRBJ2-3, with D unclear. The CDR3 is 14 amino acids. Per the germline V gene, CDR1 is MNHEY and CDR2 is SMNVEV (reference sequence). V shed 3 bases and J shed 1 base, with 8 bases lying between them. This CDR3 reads CASSFPTRTDTQYF. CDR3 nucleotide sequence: TGTGCCAGCAGTTTCCCAACTCGCACAGATACGCAGTATTTT.

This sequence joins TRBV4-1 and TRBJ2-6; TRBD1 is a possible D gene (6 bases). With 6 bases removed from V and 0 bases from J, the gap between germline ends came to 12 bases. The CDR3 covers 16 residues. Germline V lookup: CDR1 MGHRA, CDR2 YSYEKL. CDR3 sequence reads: CASRDGQLSGANVLTF. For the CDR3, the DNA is TGCGCCAGCAGGGACGGACAGCTCTCTGGGGCCAACGTCCTGACTTTC.

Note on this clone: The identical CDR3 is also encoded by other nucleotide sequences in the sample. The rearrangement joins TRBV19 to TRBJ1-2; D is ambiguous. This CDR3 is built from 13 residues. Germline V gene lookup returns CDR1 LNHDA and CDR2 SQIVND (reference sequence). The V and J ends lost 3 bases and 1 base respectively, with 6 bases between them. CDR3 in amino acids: CASSISVNYGYTF. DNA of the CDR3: TGTGCCAGTAGTATCTCTGTTAACTATGGCTACACCTTC.

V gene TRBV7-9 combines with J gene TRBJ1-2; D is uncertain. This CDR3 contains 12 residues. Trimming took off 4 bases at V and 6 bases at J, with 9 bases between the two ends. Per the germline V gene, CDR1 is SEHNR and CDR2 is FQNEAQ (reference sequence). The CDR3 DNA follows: TGTGCCAGCAGCTCCCCCTCCGATGGCTACACCTTC. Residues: CASSSPSDGYTF.

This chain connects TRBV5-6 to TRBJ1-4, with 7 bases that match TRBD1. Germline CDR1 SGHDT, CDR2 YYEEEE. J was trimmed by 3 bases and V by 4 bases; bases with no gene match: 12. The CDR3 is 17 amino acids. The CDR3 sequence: CASSLLVGGSSNEKLFF. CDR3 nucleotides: TGTGCCAGCAGCCTACTAGTAGGGGGCTCGTCTAATGAAAAACTGTTTTTT.

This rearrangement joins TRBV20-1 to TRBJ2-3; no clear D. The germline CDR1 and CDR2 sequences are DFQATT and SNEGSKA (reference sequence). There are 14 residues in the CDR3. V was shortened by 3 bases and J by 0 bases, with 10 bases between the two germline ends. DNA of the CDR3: TGCAGTGCTAGTGCCAGCGAAAGCACAGATACGCAGTATTTT. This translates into CSASASESTDTQYF.

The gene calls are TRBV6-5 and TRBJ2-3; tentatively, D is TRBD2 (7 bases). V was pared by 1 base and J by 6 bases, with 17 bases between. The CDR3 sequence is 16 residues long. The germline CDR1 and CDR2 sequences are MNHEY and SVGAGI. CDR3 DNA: TGTGCCAGCAGTTACTTGCGGGGGCACGGCAGGGATACGCAGTATTTT. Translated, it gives CASSYLRGHGRDTQYF.

This CDR3 reads CASSLGRSTDTQYF. CDR3 DNA sequence: TGTGCCAGCAGCTTGGGCCGGAGCACAGATACGCAGTATTTT. This sequence joins TRBV5-6 and TRBJ2-3; D gene uncertain. The CDR3 has 14 amino acids. The germline V and J ends were trimmed by 0 bases and 0 bases, with 5 bases remaining between them. The germline CDR1 and CDR2 sequences are SGHDT and YYEEEE.

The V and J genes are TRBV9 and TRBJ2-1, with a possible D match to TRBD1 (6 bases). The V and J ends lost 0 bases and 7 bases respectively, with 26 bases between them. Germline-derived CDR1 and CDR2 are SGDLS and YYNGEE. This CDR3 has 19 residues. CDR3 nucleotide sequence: TGTGCCAGCAGCGTAGAAGCCTCGAGACAGGTTAAAGTTGGGAATGAGCAGTTCTTC. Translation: CASSVEASRQVKVGNEQFF.

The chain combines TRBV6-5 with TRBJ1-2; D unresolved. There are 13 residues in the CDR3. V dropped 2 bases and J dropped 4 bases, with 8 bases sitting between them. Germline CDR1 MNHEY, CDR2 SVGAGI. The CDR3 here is CASSYDGAYGYTF. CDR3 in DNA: TGTGCCAGCAGTTACGACGGAGCCTATGGCTACACCTTC.

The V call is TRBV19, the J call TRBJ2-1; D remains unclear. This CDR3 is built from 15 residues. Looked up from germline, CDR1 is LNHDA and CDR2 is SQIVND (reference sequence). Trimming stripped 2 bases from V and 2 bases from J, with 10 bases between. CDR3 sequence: CASSIRATAYNEQFF. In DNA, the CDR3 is TGTGCCAGTAGTATAAGAGCGACCGCCTACAATGAGCAGTTCTTC.

CDR3 loop: CASSQFLTPQYNEQFF. DNA for the CDR3: TGTGCCAGCAGCCAATTTTTAACACCTCAATACAATGAGCAGTTCTTC. The genes are TRBV14 and TRBJ2-1, with D uncertain. V was pared by 2 bases and J by 4 bases, with 15 bases between. Germline V lookup: CDR1 SGHDN, CDR2 FVKESK. The CDR3 contains 16 residues.

CDR3 region: CASSQSPGQAADTQYF. The CDR3 nucleotides are TGTGCCAGCAGCCAAAGTCCGGGACAGGCGGCCGATACGCAGTATTTT. The chain employs TRBV14 and TRBJ2-3; 8 bases fit TRBD1. CDR3 length equals 16 residues. Per the germline V gene, CDR1 is SGHDN and CDR2 is FVKESK. The V gene end was trimmed by 2 bases and the J gene end by 6 bases; junction bases not matched to a gene: 10.

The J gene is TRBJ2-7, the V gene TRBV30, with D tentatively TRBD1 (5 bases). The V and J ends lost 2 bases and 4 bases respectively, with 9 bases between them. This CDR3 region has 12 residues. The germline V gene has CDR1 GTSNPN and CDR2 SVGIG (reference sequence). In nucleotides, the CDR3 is TGTGCCTGGAGTCTCGACAGTTACGAGCAGTACTTC. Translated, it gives CAWSLDSYEQYF.

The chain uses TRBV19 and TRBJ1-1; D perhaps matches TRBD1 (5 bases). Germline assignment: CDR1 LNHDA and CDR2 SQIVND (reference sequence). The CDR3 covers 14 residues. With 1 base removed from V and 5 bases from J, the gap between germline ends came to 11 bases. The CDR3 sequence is CASSIGARETEAFF. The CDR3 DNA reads TGTGCCAGTAGTATAGGGGCCAGGGAAACTGAAGCTTTCTTT. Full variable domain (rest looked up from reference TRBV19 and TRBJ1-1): DGGITQSPKYLFRKEGQNVTLSCEQNLNHDAMYWYRQDPGQGLRLIYYSQIVNDFQKGDIAEGYSVSREKKESFPLTVTSAQKNPTAFYLCASSIGARETEAFFGQGTRLTVV.

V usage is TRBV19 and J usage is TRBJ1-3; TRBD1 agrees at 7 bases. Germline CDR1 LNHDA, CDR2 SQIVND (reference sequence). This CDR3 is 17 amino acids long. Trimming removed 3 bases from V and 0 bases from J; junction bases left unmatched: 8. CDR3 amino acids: CASSIAGTASSGNTIYF. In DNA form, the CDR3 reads TGTGCCAGTAGTATCGCCGGGACAGCTAGCTCTGGAAACACCATATATTTT.

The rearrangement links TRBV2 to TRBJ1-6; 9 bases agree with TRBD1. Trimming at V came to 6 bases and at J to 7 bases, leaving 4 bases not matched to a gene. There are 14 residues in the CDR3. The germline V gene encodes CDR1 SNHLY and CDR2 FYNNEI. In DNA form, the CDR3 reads TGTGCCAGCAGGTCCGGGACAGGGAATTCACCCCTCCACTTT. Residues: CASRSGTGNSPLHF.

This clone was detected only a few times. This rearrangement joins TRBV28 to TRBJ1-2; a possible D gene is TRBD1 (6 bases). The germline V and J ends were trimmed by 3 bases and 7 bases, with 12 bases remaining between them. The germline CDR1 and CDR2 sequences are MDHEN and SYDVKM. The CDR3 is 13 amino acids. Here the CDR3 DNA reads TGTGCCAGCAGTTTGGGAGGGGGTTTTGGCTACACCTTC. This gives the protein CASSLGGGFGYTF.

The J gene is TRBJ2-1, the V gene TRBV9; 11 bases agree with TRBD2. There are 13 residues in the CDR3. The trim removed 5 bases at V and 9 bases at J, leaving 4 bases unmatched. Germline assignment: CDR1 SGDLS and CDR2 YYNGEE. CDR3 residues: CASSVTSGAEQFF. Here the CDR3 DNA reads TGTGCCAGCAGTGTGACTAGCGGGGCTGAGCAGTTCTTC.

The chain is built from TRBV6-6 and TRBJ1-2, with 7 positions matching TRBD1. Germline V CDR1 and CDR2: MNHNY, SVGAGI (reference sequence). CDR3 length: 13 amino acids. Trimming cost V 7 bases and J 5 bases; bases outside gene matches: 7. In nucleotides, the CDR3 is TGTGCCAGCACTGTGGACAGGAGTTATGGCTACACCTTC. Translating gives CASTVDRSYGYTF.

The DNA of the CDR3 is TGCGCCAGCAGCTGGCTAGCGGGGGGGCGTTACGAGCAGTACTTC. As protein: CASSWLAGGRYEQYF. The rearrangement joins TRBV5-1 to TRBJ2-7, with 12 bases lining up with TRBD2. The length of the CDR3 is 15 residues. With 3 bases clipped from V and 4 bases from J, the junction kept 5 bases outside the gene matches. Per germline, CDR1 SGHRS and CDR2 YFSETQ.

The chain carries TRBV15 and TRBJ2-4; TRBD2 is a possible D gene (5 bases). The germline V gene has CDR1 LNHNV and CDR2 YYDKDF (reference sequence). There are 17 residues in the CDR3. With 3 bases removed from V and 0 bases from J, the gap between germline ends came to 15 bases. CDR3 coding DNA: TGTGCCACCAGCAGTCTAAGTGAGGGATTAGCCAAAAACATTCAGTACTTC. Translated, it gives CATSSLSEGLAKNIQYF.

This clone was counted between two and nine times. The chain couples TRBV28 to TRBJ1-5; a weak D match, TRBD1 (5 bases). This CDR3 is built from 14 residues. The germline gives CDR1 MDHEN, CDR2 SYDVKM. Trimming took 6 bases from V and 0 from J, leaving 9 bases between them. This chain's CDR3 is CASSSTGSNQPQHF. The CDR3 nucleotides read TGTGCCAGCAGCTCTACAGGTAGCAATCAGCCCCAGCATTTT.